The 7 T cell receptor beta chains in this list originate from one sample, sequenced in a study of beta chain features in type 1 diabetes listed by TCRdb under 2018. Here is what the overall study found, with its caveats: A moderate but significant shortening of TCRB CDR3 length was observed in type 1 diabetes patients in all four CD4+ subsets.

The antigens for these receptors are not known. The protocol used for the library was the immunoSEQ multiplex PCR assay. The entire amount of isolated RNA was reverse transcribed using the High Capacity cDNA Reverse Transcription Kit, so the sequenced TCRB transcripts were expressed ones. TCRdb obtained this table from immuneACCESS and retained in-frame rearrangements with V and J assigned. These tables miss some clones; where compared with another copy, unresolved V genes account for less than half of the shortfall, and the remainder is unexplained. The sample table holds roughly 730,000 clones, of which 13% were seen once. The ten biggest clones cover 0.022% of the sample. The material sequenced was naive CD4+ T cells from blood. The intended sense of this specimen's cell subset or site label: true naive CD4+ T cells. The receptors originated from a young man with type 1 diabetes.

The V gene is TRBV27, the J gene TRBJ2-4; 10 bases line up with TRBD1. J lost 2 bases, V lost 6 bases, and 4 bases had no gene match. The V gene's germline CDR1 is MNHEY and CDR2 SMNVEV (reference sequence). The CDR3 has 15 amino acids. CDR3: CASRTGGAPKNIQYF. The DNA for the CDR3 is TGTGCCAGCAGGACAGGGGGCGCACCCAAAAACATTCAGTACTTC.

The chain couples TRBV4-1 to TRBJ2-5; tentative D call: TRBD1 (5 bases). V lost 0 bases to trimming and J lost 7 bases, with 12 bases between them. From germline, CDR1 is MGHRA and CDR2 YSYEKL. The CDR3 is made up of 14 amino acids. The CDR3 bases are TGCGCCAGCAGCCAAGATCAGGGATTGGGGACCCAGTACTTC. It codes for CASSQDQGLGTQYF.

The table lists this clone with a few counts. The rearrangement links TRBV6-5 to TRBJ2-7; unclear D gene. This CDR3 comprises 13 residues. Trimming cost V 0 bases and J 10 bases, with 13 bases left between them. CDR1 is MNHEY, CDR2 SVGAGI, per germline. CDR3 coding DNA: TGTGCCAGCAGTTACTCTATGGCGCCAGCACAGTACTTC. Translating gives CASSYSMAPAQYF.

A few counts support this clone. The genes are TRBV30 and TRBJ1-4, with unresolved D. CDR3 length: 12 amino acids. CDR1 GTSNPN and CDR2 SVGIG come from the germline V gene (reference sequence). V lost 3 bases, J lost 2 bases, and 4 bases lay in between. CDR3 sequence reads: CAWSTTNEKLFF. Written as DNA, the CDR3 is TGTGCCTGGAGCACCACTAATGAAAAACTGTTTTTT.

This clone appeared a few times. Other DNA sequences in this specimen translate into the identical CDR3. The chain recombines TRBV2 with TRBJ2-2; D uncertain. Looked up from germline, CDR1 is SNHLY and CDR2 is FYNNEI. This CDR3 has 12 amino acids. V dropped 8 bases and J dropped 1 base, with 5 bases sitting between them. The DNA for the CDR3 is TGTGCCAGCCGCCAGAACACCGGGGAGCTGTTTTTT. Its translation is CASRQNTGELFF.

The chain links TRBV30 to TRBJ1-6; TRBD1 is a possible D gene (6 bases). The ends were cut back, 3 bases at V and 4 bases at J, with 10 bases in the middle. There are 14 residues in the CDR3. Per germline, CDR1 GTSNPN and CDR2 SVGIG (reference sequence). As DNA, the CDR3 is TGTGCCTGGAGCTCCACAGGGTATAATTCACCCCTCCACTTT. It specifies CAWSSTGYNSPLHF.

This clone has only a few counts. V gene TRBV6-5 combines with J gene TRBJ1-2, with no clear D. Germline loops: CDR1 MNHEY, CDR2 SVGAGI. The CDR3 runs to 15 residues. Trimming cost V 8 bases and J 7 bases, with 23 bases left between them. CDR3 DNA sequence: TGTGCCAGCCGGCGGGCAAATCTAGGAGGATTTGGCTACACCTTC. The encoded protein is CASRRANLGGFGYTF.